Listed below are T cell receptor beta chains from one sample, sequenced in a study of T-cell reconstitution after alpha-beta-depleted transplantation in children. TCRdb reanalysed the PCR reads using MiXCR and keeps one entry per CDR3 protein. Here the sample spans fewer than 500,000 distinct CDR3 sequences, roughly 43% being singletons. The sequencing here drew on PBMCs, taken before TCRalphabeta/CD19-depleted stem cell transplant. The receptors shown here come from a girl aged 2-10 years with aplastic anemia, due to receive a stem cell transplant. The CDR3 runs from the conserved cysteine through the conserved F or W. A D gene is named only where the DNA matches it firmly. Clone size, where shown, is once, few, many, or a class for clones that have expanded.

d_call j_call v_call clone_size cdr3_length cdr3_aa cdr3_nt
. TRBJ1-5 TRBV7-9 . 13 CASSLLADQPQHF TGTGCCAGCAGCTTATTGGCAGATCAGCCCCAGCATTTT
TRBD1 TRBJ1-2 TRBV20-1 . 16 CSARAGTGVTNYGYTF TGCAGTGCTAGAGCCGGGACAGGGGTTACTAACTATGGCTACACCTTC
. TRBJ2-7 TRBV10-3 . 14 CAIRDRDSAYEQYF TGTGCCATCAGGGACCGGGACTCCGCATACGAGCAGTACTTC
. TRBJ2-1 TRBV20-1 few 15 CSASSNERSYNEQFF TGCAGTGCTAGCAGCAACGAGCGCTCCTACAATGAGCAGTTCTTC
TRBD1 TRBJ2-1 TRBV5-6 few 15 CASSKNRGSYNEQFF TGTGCCAGCAGCAAAAACAGGGGATCCTACAATGAGCAGTTCTTC
. TRBJ1-1 TRBV20-1 . 15 CSASAAQRGNTEAFF TGCAGTGCTAGTGCGGCCCAACGAGGGAACACTGAAGCTTTCTTT
. TRBJ1-4 TRBV6-5 . 15 CASSYSTGGYEKLFF TGTGCCAGCAGTTACTCGACGGGGGGGTATGAAAAACTGTTTTTT
. TRBJ2-5 TRBV10-3 . 12 CATSRRGETQYF TGTGCCACCTCTCGGAGAGGGGAGACCCAGTACTTC
. TRBJ2-5 TRBV10-3 . 13 CAISESAGETQYF TGTGCCATCAGTGAGTCTGCGGGGGAGACCCAGTACTTC
. TRBJ2-5 TRBV20-1 . 14 CSALMWSPLETQYF TGCAGTGCCCTCATGTGGTCTCCGCTAGAGACCCAGTACTTC
TRBD1 TRBJ2-3 TRBV2 . 16 CASIGWTGGSTDTQYF TGTGCCAGCATAGGATGGACAGGGGGTAGCACAGATACGCAGTATTTT
. TRBJ2-2 TRBV19 few 16 CASSIIRGTNTGELFF TGTGCCAGTAGTATAATTCGGGGGACGAACACCGGGGAGCTGTTTTTT
. TRBJ2-7 TRBV29-1 many 12 CSGGWSAYEQYF TGCAGCGGGGGGTGGTCGGCCTACGAGCAGTACTTC
. TRBJ1-6 TRBV12-3/TRBV12-4 . 16 CASSSDRSSYNSPLHF TGTGCCAGCAGTTCAGACAGGAGCTCCTATAATTCACCCCTCCACTTT
. TRBJ2-5 TRBV20-1 . 10 CSARDGTQYF TGCAGTGCTAGGGATGGGACCCAGTACTTC
. TRBJ2-7 TRBV29-1 . 16 CSVEDYGTGGSYEQYF TGCAGCGTTGAAGATTATGGGACTGGGGGATCCTACGAGCAGTACTTC
. TRBJ2-4 TRBV5-1 . 15 CASSLVSVDKNIQYF TGCGCCAGCAGCTTGGTATCAGTGGACAAAAACATTCAGTACTTC
. TRBJ2-7 TRBV6-6 . 13 CASRGYIQREQYF TGTGCCAGCCGCGGGTACATCCAGCGGGAGCAGTACTTC
. TRBJ2-5 TRBV6-1 few 15 CASGKSGTAQETQYF TGTGCCAGCGGGAAATCAGGGACGGCGCAAGAGACCCAGTACTTC
. TRBJ2-1 TRBV5-1 few 16 CASSETRGGSYNEQFF TGCGCCAGCAGCGAAACTAGAGGTGGCTCCTACAATGAGCAGTTCTTC
TRBD2 TRBJ2-1 TRBV20-1 few 17 CSAKRHLAGVSYNEQFF TGCAGTGCTAAGAGACACCTAGCGGGAGTGTCCTACAATGAGCAGTTCTTC
TRBD1 TRBJ2-6 TRBV10-3 . 16 CAIQGSTGDGANVLTF TGTGCCATCCAGGGATCAACAGGGGACGGGGCCAACGTCCTGACTTTC
. TRBJ1-2 TRBV2 many 14 CASSDSSGAYGYTF TGTGCCAGCAGTGACTCCTCGGGGGCCTATGGCTACACCTTC
. TRBJ2-1 TRBV30 . 14 CAWSWERRSNEQFF TGTGCCTGGAGTTGGGAGCGGAGGAGCAATGAGCAGTTCTTC
. TRBJ1-4 TRBV3-1 many 15 CASSQERGRFEKLFF TGTGCCAGCAGCCAAGAGAGGGGAAGGTTTGAAAAACTGTTTTTT
TRBD2 TRBJ2-1 TRBV7-9 once 16 CASSPKGLAAYNEQFF TGTGCCAGCAGCCCGAAGGGACTAGCGGCCTACAATGAGCAGTTCTTC
. TRBJ2-7 TRBV13 few 14 CASSPRGVSYEQYF TGTGCCAGCAGCCCACGAGGCGTTTCCTACGAGCAGTACTTC
. TRBJ1-5 TRBV9 . 13 CASSVVGYQPQHF TGTGCCAGCAGCGTAGTGGGTTATCAGCCCCAGCATTTT
. TRBJ2-7 TRBV5-1 . 14 CASSQGRSPGEQYF TGCGCCAGCAGCCAGGGGAGGAGCCCGGGGGAGCAGTACTTC
. TRBJ2-7 TRBV18 . 15 CASSPKVTGSYEQYF TGTGCCAGCTCACCAAAAGTGACAGGTTCTTACGAGCAGTACTTC
. TRBJ1-1 TRBV28 . 12 CASRGGMFEAFF TGTGCCAGCAGGGGCGGGATGTTTGAAGCTTTCTTT
. TRBJ1-5 TRBV10-1 few 13 CASSESSGQPQHF TGCGCCAGCAGTGAGTCGTCAGGTCAGCCCCAGCATTTT
. TRBJ2-3 TRBV2 . 14 CASSESSGTDTQYF TGTGCCAGCAGTGAGAGTAGCGGCACAGATACGCAGTATTTT
TRBD2 TRBJ2-1 TRBV5-6 . 17 CASSRVHSGTKPDEQFF TGTGCCAGCAGTCGCGTTCATAGCGGGACCAAGCCCGATGAGCAGTTCTTC
. TRBJ2-1 TRBV3-1 many 15 CASSPGLRSYNEQFF TGTGCCAGCAGCCCGGGACTTCGCTCCTACAATGAGCAGTTCTTC
. TRBJ2-3 TRBV28 . 17 CASSLSGLIDSTDTQYF TGTGCCAGCAGTTTATCAGGGCTTATTGACAGCACAGATACGCAGTATTTT
TRBD1 TRBJ2-2 TRBV7-2 . 17 CASSSRMTGGRTGELFF TGTGCCAGCAGCTCCAGAATGACAGGGGGAAGGACCGGGGAGCTGTTTTTT
. TRBJ2-4 TRBV5-1 . 17 CASRQPDAAGRENIQYF TGCGCCAGCAGACAACCGGATGCCGCGGGCCGGGAAAACATTCAGTACTTC
TRBD1 TRBJ2-1 TRBV5-1 many 16 CASSIPGGASMNEQFF TGCGCCAGCAGCATACCAGGGGGCGCCTCTATGAATGAGCAGTTCTTC
. TRBJ2-7 TRBV29-1 . 13 CSVVAAPSYEQYF TGCAGCGTTGTGGCGGCACCCTCCTACGAGCAGTACTTC
. TRBJ2-5 TRBV4-2 few 14 CASSDPGRRETQYF TGTGCCAGCAGCGACCCTGGGAGGAGAGAGACCCAGTACTTC
. TRBJ1-4 TRBV30 . 12 CAWRGYNEKLFF TGTGCCTGGAGGGGATATAATGAAAAACTGTTTTTT
. TRBJ2-1 TRBV7-9 many 14 CASSSPLIYNEQFF TGTGCCAGCAGCTCCCCCTTGATATACAATGAGCAGTTCTTC
. TRBJ2-5 TRBV27 many 13 CASRSLDGETQYF TGTGCCAGCAGGAGCCTCGACGGGGAGACCCAGTACTTC
. TRBJ2-4 TRBV20-1 . 12 CSATTLGDIQYF TGCAGTGCTACGACCTTGGGGGACATTCAGTACTTC
. TRBJ2-6 TRBV11-1 few 18 CASSDRATANSGANVLTF TGTGCCAGCAGCGACCGGGCGACAGCGAATTCTGGGGCCAACGTCCTGACTTTC
TRBD2 TRBJ2-1 TRBV5-5 many 13 CATGLAVYNEQFF TGTGCCACCGGACTAGCGGTTTACAATGAGCAGTTCTTC
. TRBJ2-4 TRBV29-1 . 14 CSGTAGTQANIQYF TGCAGCGGAACAGCCGGGACCCAGGCCAACATTCAGTACTTC
TRBD2 TRBJ2-1 TRBV30 few 14 CAWRLAGGGNEQFF TGTGCCTGGAGGCTAGCGGGAGGTGGGAATGAGCAGTTCTTC
. TRBJ2-7 TRBV5-5 . 15 CASSLVMDGSYEQYF TGTGCCAGCAGCTTAGTTATGGACGGGTCCTACGAGCAGTACTTC
. TRBJ1-4 TRBV20-1 many 18 CSARGSGQGRTFNEKLFF TGCAGTGCTAGAGGGTCAGGGCAGGGACGAACATTTAATGAAAAACTGTTTTTT
. TRBJ2-1 TRBV7-2 few 15 CASSLRISSYNEQFF TGTGCCAGCAGCCTTCGGATCAGCTCCTACAATGAGCAGTTCTTC